One sample yielded the 27 T cell receptor beta chains listed below, sequenced in a study of beta chain features in type 1 diabetes. Study-level results: A moderate, significant TCRB CDR3 shortening appeared in type 1 diabetes across four CD4+ subsets.

The investigators reverse transcribed all of the isolated RNA, so they sequenced expressed TCRB transcripts. Profiling relied on immunoSEQ multiplex PCR, and the TCRdb table lists in-frame clones only, not all of them. The repertoire has hundreds of thousands of clones, over 10% of them found once; the top ten carry about 0.01%. These receptors have no known antigen. Sequenced input: naive CD4+ T cells from blood. Source of these receptors: a woman between 18 and 29 years old with type 1 diabetes.

The chain carries TRBV27 and TRBJ1-2, with D possibly being TRBD1 (5 bases). Trimming pared 2 bases from V and 3 bases from J, leaving 13 bases between. The V gene's germline CDR1 is MNHEY and CDR2 SMNVEV (reference sequence). The CDR3 length is 15 residues. The CDR3 loop is CASSLRGAGDYGYTF. The CDR3 bases are TGTGCCAGCAGTTTACGCGGGGCCGGGGACTATGGCTACACCTTC.

This clone was detected only a few times. The CDR3 loop reads CASSWGGQLENIQYF. The CDR3 nucleotides read TGTGCCAGCAGCTGGGGGGGGCAGCTAGAAAACATTCAGTACTTC. The gene calls are TRBV13 and TRBJ2-4; D perhaps matches TRBD2 (7 bases). Germline values: CDR1 PRHDT, CDR2 FYEKMQ (reference sequence). V lost 4 bases and J 5 bases, leaving 15 bases between the germline ends. CDR3 length: 15 residues.

The chain recombines TRBV7-9 with TRBJ2-1, with D possibly matching TRBD2 (5 bases). The CDR3 is 15 residues long. Germline CDR1 is SEHNR and CDR2 is FQNEAQ (reference sequence). The germline V and J ends were trimmed by 1 base and 9 bases, with 16 bases remaining between them. The CDR3 here is CASSLVTHQRGEQFF. The CDR3 nucleotides read TGTGCCAGCAGCTTAGTCACTCACCAACGGGGTGAGCAGTTCTTC.

V is TRBV14 and J is TRBJ1-1; D is possibly TRBD1 (5 bases). The V gene's germline CDR1 is SGHDN and CDR2 FVKESK. The CDR3 has 14 residues. The V end lost 1 base, the J end lost 3 bases, and 9 bases lay between the germline ends. CDR3 sequence (DNA): TGTGCCAGCAGCCAAGGGGACTGGGACACTGAAGCTTTCTTT. Protein product: CASSQGDWDTEAFF. Full variable domain (missing parts from reference TRBV14 and TRBJ1-1): EAGVTQFPSHSVIEKGQTVTLRCDPISGHDNLYWYRRVMGKEIKFLLHFVKESKQDESGMPNNRFLAERTGGTYSTLKVQPAELEDSGVYFCASSQGDWDTEAFFGQGTRLTVV.

This clone was found a few times. The chain links TRBV9 to TRBJ2-3, with TRBD2 identical over 11 bases. CDR3 length: 16 amino acids. Germline assignment: CDR1 SGDLS and CDR2 YYNGEE. Trimming took 2 bases from V and 3 from J; bases not matched to a gene: 5. The CDR3 sequence: CASSVHSGRATDTQYF. For the CDR3, the DNA is TGTGCCAGCAGCGTCCATAGCGGGAGGGCGACAGATACGCAGTATTTT.

The chain combines TRBV11-3 with TRBJ2-7; D might be TRBD2 (5 bases). Germline CDR1 reads SGHNT; CDR2 reads YENEEA. The CDR3 length is 15 residues. V shed 5 bases and J shed 5 bases, with 19 bases lying between them. CDR3 coding DNA: TGTGCCAGCAGCCGCGGTCTGGTCTCGGGAAACGAGCAGTACTTC. Its protein product is CASSRGLVSGNEQYF.

This clone was found a few times. V is TRBV5-1 and J is TRBJ2-5; 9 bases are shared with TRBD2. The CDR3 has 15 amino acids. V was pared by 4 bases and J by 2 bases, with 6 bases of the junction left unmatched. CDR1 and CDR2 from the germline V gene are SGHRS and YFSETQ. CDR3 protein: CASSPWTSDQETQYF. Here the CDR3 DNA reads TGCGCCAGCAGCCCGTGGACTAGCGATCAAGAGACCCAGTACTTC.

This clone showed up just a few times. The chain joins TRBV5-1 to TRBJ2-5, with D possibly matching TRBD2 (5 bases). CDR1 SGHRS and CDR2 YFSETQ come from the germline V gene. The CDR3 is made up of 14 amino acids. Trimming took off 5 bases at V and 4 bases at J, with 15 bases between the two ends. CDR3 loop: CASRVGVSRETQYF. The CDR3, as DNA: TGCGCCAGCAGAGTGGGAGTCTCAAGAGAGACCCAGTACTTC.

This clone was observed a handful of times. The germline gene is not matched at one end of the junction; a read error may be the cause. The genes are TRBV7-7 and TRBJ2-5, with 10 bases that match TRBD1. CDR3 size: 15 residues. Germline assignment: CDR1 SSHAT and CDR2 FNYEAQ (reference sequence). CDR3 sequence (DNA): TGTGCTAGCAGCCGTACCGGGACAGGGGAAGAGACCCAGTACTTC. It is translated as CASSRTGTGEETQYF. Full variable domain (outside the CDR3, taken from reference TRBV7-7 and TRBJ2-5): GAGVSQSPRYKVTKRGQDVTLRCDPISSHATLYWYQQALGQGPEFLTYFNYEAQPDKSGLPSDRFSAERPEGSISTLTIQRTEQRDSAMYRCASSRTGTGEETQYFGPGTRLLVL.

This clone turned up a few times. The CDR3 protein is CAWSSPLHSYNEQFF. CDR3 sequence (DNA): TGTGCCTGGAGTTCCCCACTTCACAGCTACAATGAGCAGTTCTTC. The chain couples TRBV30 to TRBJ2-1; D gene ambiguous. The V end lost 2 bases, the J end lost 3 bases, and 14 bases lay between the germline ends. This CDR3 region has 15 residues. Germline lookup yields CDR1 GTSNPN and CDR2 SVGIG (reference sequence).

The V gene is TRBV25-1, the J gene TRBJ2-2; D perhaps matches TRBD1 (6 bases). The germline V gene has CDR1 MGHDK and CDR2 SYGVNS. V was clipped by 4 bases and J by 1 base, with 10 bases between them. This CDR3 contains 15 residues. The DNA for the CDR3 is TGTGCCAGCAGTGTCAGGGGTATGAACACCGGGGAGCTGTTTTTT. Protein sequence: CASSVRGMNTGELFF.

The chain joins TRBV7-2 to TRBJ2-2; no definite D call. Trimming pared 5 bases from V and 1 base from J, leaving 5 bases between. Germline V lookup: CDR1 SGHTA, CDR2 FQGNSA. There are 13 residues in the CDR3. The CDR3 protein is CASSGRNTGELFF. The CDR3 bases are TGTGCCAGCAGCGGTAGGAACACCGGGGAGCTGTTTTTT. Full variable domain (missing parts from reference TRBV7-2 and TRBJ2-2): GAGVSQSPSNKVTEKGKDVELRCDPISGHTALYWYRQSLGQGLEFLIYFQGNSAPDKSGLPSDRFSAERTGGSVSTLTIQRTQQEDSAVYLCASSGRNTGELFFGEGSRLTVL.

Only a few counts were recorded for this clone. V is TRBV9 and J is TRBJ2-5; 7 bases align to TRBD2. J lost 1 base, V lost 5 bases, and 2 bases had no gene match. Germline V lookup: CDR1 SGDLS, CDR2 YYNGEE. The length of the CDR3 is 13 residues. This CDR3 reads CASRASGQETQYF. The CDR3 DNA is TGTGCCAGCAGGGCTAGCGGCCAAGAGACCCAGTACTTC.

The chain joins TRBV30 to TRBJ1-2, with a possible D match to TRBD1 (5 bases). V shed 2 bases and J shed 4 bases, with 14 bases lying between them. Germline V CDR1 and CDR2: GTSNPN, SVGIG (reference sequence). This CDR3 region has 14 residues. The CDR3 loop reads CAWSSTGAIYGYTF. CDR3 nucleotides: TGTGCCTGGAGTAGCACAGGCGCTATCTATGGCTACACCTTC.

This clone was counted only a few times. The V call is TRBV4-1, the J call TRBJ2-5; TRBD1 matches 7 bases. Germline V gives CDR1 MGHRA, CDR2 YSYEKL. Losses at the gene ends were 2 bases for V and 5 bases for J; bases not matched to a gene: 14. The CDR3 consists of 17 residues. CDR3 loop: CASSQNPAQGQYETQYF. CDR3 sequence (DNA): TGCGCCAGCAGCCAAAACCCCGCACAGGGACAGTATGAGACCCAGTACTTC.

This clone was picked up a small number of times. The rearrangement uses TRBV28 and TRBJ1-4; D gene unclear. V was clipped by 11 bases and J by 5 bases, with 15 bases between them. In germline, CDR1 is MDHEN, CDR2 SYDVKM. The CDR3 spans 13 residues. The CDR3 DNA reads TGTGCCGCTCGGGTCACACCGAATGAAAAACTGTTTTTT. Protein product: CAARVTPNEKLFF.

This clone has more than one count but fewer than ten. CDR3 nucleotide sequence: TGTGCCAGCTCACCGGAGGGGTTGAAGACCCAGTACTTC. Translating it yields CASSPEGLKTQYF. The chain couples TRBV18 to TRBJ2-5; D may be TRBD2 (6 bases). CDR1 and CDR2 (germline): KGHSH, LQKENI. The V and J ends lost 3 bases and 6 bases respectively, with 11 bases between them. The CDR3 has 13 residues. Full variable domain (missing parts from reference TRBV18 and TRBJ2-5): NAGVMQNPRHLVRRRGQEARLRCSPMKGHSHVYWYRQLPEEGLKFMVYLQKENIIDESGMPKERFSAEFPKEGPSILRIQQVVRGDSAAYFCASSPEGLKTQYFGPGTRLLVL.

This chain connects TRBV25-1 to TRBJ1-2; no definite D call. Germline assignment: CDR1 MGHDK and CDR2 SYGVNS. This CDR3 is 14 amino acids long. The ends were cut back, 2 bases at V and 3 bases at J, with 10 bases in the middle. The CDR3 sequence is CASSEPRVDYGYTF. CDR3 DNA: TGTGCCAGCAGTGAACCTCGGGTCGACTATGGCTACACCTTC.

The chain combines TRBV2 with TRBJ1-5; D ambiguous. This CDR3 is 14 amino acids long. V lost 6 bases, J lost 3 bases, and 12 bases lay in between. Germline-derived CDR1 and CDR2 are SNHLY and FYNNEI. The CDR3 nucleotides read TGTGCCAGCAGCCAGACGGGTCACAATCAGCCCCAGCATTTT. Translating gives CASSQTGHNQPQHF.

This clone was counted a few times. This chain joins TRBV11-1 and TRBJ2-7; TRBD2 matches at 8 bases. Trimming at V came to 4 bases and at J to 2 bases, leaving 10 bases not matched to a gene. Germline CDR1 is SGHAT and CDR2 is FQDESV (reference sequence). The CDR3 runs to 16 residues. The CDR3 protein is CASSSGLAQSPYEQYF. CDR3 nucleotides: TGTGCCAGCAGCTCCGGACTAGCCCAGAGCCCCTACGAGCAGTACTTC.

The sample holds a few counts of this clone. The rearrangement links TRBV10-3 to TRBJ2-1; TRBD1 matches 10 bases. This CDR3 has 15 amino acids. Germline V gene data show CDR1 as ENHRY and CDR2 as SYGVKD. The V gene end was trimmed by 4 bases and the J gene end by 7 bases; junction bases not matched to a gene: 7. As DNA, the CDR3 is TGTGCCATCAGTGTGACAGGGGGCGCTGGAAATGAGCAGTTCTTC. This codes for CAISVTGGAGNEQFF.

In this sample, this clone turned up a few times. The V call is TRBV28, the J call TRBJ2-3; 9 bases are a match to TRBD2. Per germline, CDR1 MDHEN and CDR2 SYDVKM. V was clipped by 1 base and J by 2 bases; unmatched bases: 10. CDR3 size: 18 residues. The CDR3 region is CASSLYSSGAPFTDTQYF. CDR3 bases: TGTGCCAGCAGTTTATATTCTAGCGGGGCTCCCTTCACAGATACGCAGTATTTT.

This clone has a handful of counts. The chain has TRBV6-5 and TRBJ1-1; D gene uncertain. The V end lost 6 bases, the J end lost 2 bases, and 7 bases lay between the germline ends. Germline assignment: CDR1 MNHEY and CDR2 SVGAGI. This CDR3 is 12 amino acids long. CDR3 amino acids: CASSSVNTEAFF. CDR3 in DNA: TGTGCCAGCAGCAGCGTCAACACTGAAGCTTTCTTT.

The gene calls are TRBV12-5 and TRBJ1-2; 9 bases match TRBD1. The V gene's germline CDR1 is LGHNT and CDR2 FRNRAP. The CDR3 is made up of 17 amino acids. V lost 2 bases to trimming and J lost 5 bases; unmatched junction nucleotides: 12. This CDR3 reads CASGLTHGQGWIYGYTF. The CDR3 coding sequence is TGTGCTAGTGGTTTGACCCACGGACAGGGGTGGATATATGGCTACACCTTC.

This clone came up a few times. This rearrangement joins TRBV6-5 to TRBJ2-5, with 9 bases that match TRBD1. V lost 5 bases to trimming and J lost 2 bases; unmatched junction nucleotides: 3. This CDR3 is 14 amino acids long. Germline lookup yields CDR1 MNHEY and CDR2 SVGAGI. CDR3 in amino acids: CASSLGQGQETQYF. In nucleotides, the CDR3 is TGTGCCAGCAGTCTGGGACAGGGTCAAGAGACCCAGTACTTC.

This clone was counted only a few times. This chain links TRBV7-9 with TRBJ2-7; 7 bases match TRBD1. Germline V gene lookup returns CDR1 SEHNR and CDR2 FQNEAQ (reference sequence). Germline trimming cut 3 bases from V and 6 bases from J; bases unmatched to any gene: 8. This CDR3 is built from 14 residues. CDR3 region: CASSFEPQGVEQYF. In DNA, the CDR3 is TGTGCCAGCAGCTTCGAACCTCAGGGGGTCGAGCAGTACTTC.

The chain has TRBV18 and TRBJ2-3; 12 nucleotides align to TRBD1. The V gene's germline CDR1 is KGHSH and CDR2 LQKENI. V trimming: 3 bases; J trimming: 3 bases; junction bases outside the gene matches: 4. The CDR3 loop spans 16 amino acids. CDR3 sequence: CASSPWDRGLTDTQYF. CDR3 coding DNA: TGTGCCAGCTCACCTTGGGACAGGGGGCTTACAGATACGCAGTATTTT. The full variable domain, its missing parts supplied by reference TRBV18 and TRBJ2-3, is NAGVMQNPRHLVRRRGQEARLRCSPMKGHSHVYWYRQLPEEGLKFMVYLQKENIIDESGMPKERFSAEFPKEGPSILRIQQVVRGDSAAYFCASSPWDRGLTDTQYFGPGTRLTVL.